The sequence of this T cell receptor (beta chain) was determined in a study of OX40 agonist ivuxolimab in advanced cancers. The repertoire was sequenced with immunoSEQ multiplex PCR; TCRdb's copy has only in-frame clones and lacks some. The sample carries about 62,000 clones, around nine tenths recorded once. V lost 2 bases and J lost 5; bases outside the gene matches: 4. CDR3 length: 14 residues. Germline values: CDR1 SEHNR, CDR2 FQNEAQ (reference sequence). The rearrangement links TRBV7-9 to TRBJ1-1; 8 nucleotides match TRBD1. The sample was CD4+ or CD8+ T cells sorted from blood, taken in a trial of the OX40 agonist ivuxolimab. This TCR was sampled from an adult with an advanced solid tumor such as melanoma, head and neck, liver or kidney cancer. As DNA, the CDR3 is TGTGCCAGCAGCTTATTACAGGGGGTTACTGAAGCTTTCTTT. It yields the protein CASSLLQGVTEAFF.